This T cell receptor (beta chain) is drawn from a study of blood T cell repertoires in COVID-19. For the study at large: Spain, Italy and the United States supplied samples that represented acute and convalescent COVID-19. Nucleic acid was either cDNA or gDNA, and it came from T cells, B-cell-depleted T cells, or PBMCs.

V was trimmed by 2 bases and J by 5 bases, leaving 6 bases between them. CDR1 and CDR2 from the germline V gene are SGDLS and YYNGEE. The CDR3 loop spans 12 amino acids. Assay used: immunoSEQ multiplex PCR; TCRdb lists only in-frame clones, some missing. The sample has around 700,000 clones, more than 80% seen once. The specimen was peripheral blood. The source is a woman aged 18-29 years with acute or convalescent COVID-19. This chain joins TRBV9 and TRBJ2-3, with a tentative D call TRBD1 (5 bases). The CDR3, as DNA: TGTGCCAGCAGCGTCAGGGAAGATACGCAGTATTTT. Translating it yields CASSVREDTQYF.